One TCR beta chain is described in this entry. The data derive from a study of identifying expanded T cells in peripheral blood. Method: immunoSEQ multiplex PCR; TCRdb's copy keeps in-frame clones and lacks some. The profile shows around 99,000 clones, less than 90% of them singletons. During the collection period, no donor immune events like infections were recorded. This CDR3 is built from 15 residues. V was cut by 4 bases and J by 5 bases, with 18 bases left in between. Germline V gene lookup returns CDR1 SGHRS and CDR2 YFSETQ. The TCR sequence derives from a person aged 18 to 75 in good health. This chain uses TRBV5-1 with TRBJ1-1, with a possible D match to TRBD1 (5 bases). What was sequenced was blood. CDR3 DNA: TGCGCCAGCAGCCGAGGAGGGGCGGAGGGGACTGAAGCTTTCTTT. Protein: CASSRGGAEGTEAFF.